The 25 T cell receptor beta chains below come from one sample, sequenced in a study of response to subunit inactivated influenza vaccine. TCRdb reanalysed the RT-PCR reads using MiXCR and keeps one entry per CDR3 protein. The table lists 650,000 to 800,000 distinct CDR3 sequences, more than 11% of them singletons. The sample here was PBMCs from blood, taken approximately 15 days before vaccination. These TCRs come from a man aged 45-65 years who received an inactivated influenza vaccine.

As DNA, the CDR3 is TGTGCCAGCAGGGACCTACAGGGGGGACGGTATGGCTACACCTTC. Translation: CASRDLQGGRYGYTF. The gene calls are TRBV2 and TRBJ1-2; 8 positions match TRBD1. In germline, CDR1 is SNHLY, CDR2 FYNNEI. This CDR3 contains 15 residues. V lost 6 bases, J lost 5 bases, and 11 bases stayed unmatched.

This chain's CDR3 is CASSPPGLVSHEQYF. DNA for the CDR3: TGTGCCAGTAGTCCTCCGGGACTAGTAAGCCACGAGCAGTACTTC. The rearrangement uses TRBV19 and TRBJ2-7; TRBD2 aligns across 8 bases. Germline CDR1 is LNHDA and CDR2 is SQIVND (reference sequence). The CDR3 has 15 amino acids. V trimming: 5 bases; J trimming: 5 bases; junction bases outside the gene matches: 11.

This clonotype showed up just a few times. The chain uses TRBV4-2 and TRBJ2-5; TRBD2 agrees at 8 bases. J lost 5 bases, V lost 0 bases, and 2 bases had no gene match. Germline CDR1 LGHNA, CDR2 YNFKEQ. The CDR3 loop spans 14 amino acids. The CDR3 region is CASSQEAGDETQYF. CDR3 DNA: TGTGCCAGCAGCCAAGAAGCGGGGGATGAGACCCAGTACTTC.

This clonotype was counted a few times. The chain recombines TRBV5-1 with TRBJ2-7; maybe TRBD2 (5 bases). CDR3 length: 13 residues. Deletions cut 0 bases from V and 6 bases from J, with 10 bases between. CDR1 and CDR2 from the germline V gene are SGHRS and YFSETQ. This CDR3 is CASSLAGLVEQYF. CDR3 DNA: TGCGCCAGCAGCTTGGCCGGACTCGTCGAGCAGTACTTC.

This clonotype was recorded a few times. This chain joins TRBV29-1 and TRBJ1-5, with D perhaps matching TRBD1 (5 bases). This CDR3 spans 13 amino acids. The V and J ends lost 5 bases and 1 base respectively, with 9 bases between them. Germline V CDR1 and CDR2: SQVTM, ANQGSEA. CDR3 nucleotide sequence: TGCAGCGTTAGAGGGGAAAGCAATCAGCCCCAGCATTTT. It translates to CSVRGESNQPQHF.

The chain employs TRBV30 and TRBJ1-2, with unresolved D. The CDR3 has 13 residues. V lost 5 bases, J lost 6 bases, and 16 bases lay in between. Germline lookup yields CDR1 GTSNPN and CDR2 SVGIG (reference sequence). CDR3 sequence reads: CAWAAGPHNGYTF. The CDR3 DNA is TGTGCCTGGGCCGCCGGGCCCCACAATGGCTACACCTTC.

This clonotype was counted between two and nine times. The chain combines TRBV27 with TRBJ2-1; no clear D gene. The CDR3 covers 12 residues. With 6 bases removed from V and 8 bases from J, the gap between germline ends came to 11 bases. Germline values: CDR1 MNHEY, CDR2 SMNVEV (reference sequence). The CDR3, as DNA: TGTGCCAGCAGGGATCCGAAGGATGAGCAGTTCTTC. Protein product: CASRDPKDEQFF.

This clonotype was counted between two and nine times. CDR3 nucleotide sequence: TGTGCCAGCAGCGCCGGTGACAGGGGAGAGACCCAGTACTTC. Encoded protein: CASSAGDRGETQYF. The J gene is TRBJ2-5, the V gene TRBV6-2 or TRBV6-3, with TRBD1 matching 8 bases. V dropped 6 bases and J dropped 4; count of bases not matched to a gene: 7. Germline-derived CDR1 and CDR2 are MNHEY and SVGEGT. The CDR3 has 14 amino acids.

This clonotype was seen only a few times. The V and J genes are TRBV5-5 and TRBJ1-6; D is unclear. Deletions cut 5 bases from V and 7 bases from J, with 19 bases between. The germline V gene encodes CDR1 SGHKS and CDR2 YYEKEE (reference sequence). This CDR3 is built from 16 residues. Here the CDR3 reads CASRPDFRESNSPLHF. The CDR3 DNA reads as TGTGCCAGCAGACCTGATTTCCGGGAATCGAATTCACCCCTCCACTTT.

This clonotype was found a few times. The chain combines TRBV24-1 with TRBJ2-3; perhaps TRBD1 as D (5 bases). V was clipped by 2 bases and J by 0 bases, with 20 bases between them. This CDR3 spans 19 amino acids. Germline V gene data show CDR1 as KGHDR and CDR2 as SFDVKD. The CDR3 nucleotides read TGTGCCACCAGTGATTCTGGAACAGGAATTCCCTCTAGCACAGATACGCAGTATTTT. It is translated as CATSDSGTGIPSSTDTQYF.

The J gene is TRBJ2-1, the V gene TRBV6-2 or TRBV6-3; TRBD2 might be the D (5 bases). The V gene lost 2 bases and the J gene lost 1 base, with 9 bases spanning the gap. The CDR3 consists of 15 residues. Germline V gives CDR1 MNHEY, CDR2 SVGEGT. The CDR3 reads CASSYGPGSYNEQFF. The CDR3 DNA reads as TGTGCCAGCAGTTACGGCCCGGGATCCTACAATGAGCAGTTCTTC.

This chain connects TRBV29-1 to TRBJ1-1; weak D call: TRBD1 (6 bases). V lost 2 bases and J lost 6, with 19 bases in between. CDR1 and CDR2 from the germline V gene are SQVTM and ANQGSEA. The CDR3 spans 15 residues. The CDR3 nucleotides read TGCAGCGTTGAAAGTCCGACAGGAAATGGCGCTGAAGCTTTCTTT. It codes for CSVESPTGNGAEAFF.

V usage is TRBV30 and J usage is TRBJ1-4; D unresolved. Trimming shortened V by 3 bases and J by 0 bases, and 8 bases separated the two germline ends. Germline V gene lookup returns CDR1 GTSNPN and CDR2 SVGIG (reference sequence). The CDR3 covers 14 residues. CDR3 in DNA: TGTGCCTGGAGCCTCGGCGCAACTAATGAAAAACTGTTTTTT. Protein product: CAWSLGATNEKLFF.

A note on this clonotype: Sequence at one end of the junction differs from germline and may be a read error. The rearrangement joins TRBV6-2 or TRBV6-3 to TRBJ2-1; either TRBD1 or TRBD2 may supply D (5 bases each). The CDR3 totals 11 residues. Germline-derived CDR1 and CDR2 are MNHEY and SVGEGT. The CDR3 sequence is CASSFPGPSVF. The CDR3 coding sequence is TGTGCCAGCAGTTTCCCGGGACCCTCGGTCTTC.

This clonotype was observed a handful of times. V gene TRBV5-1 combines with J gene TRBJ2-7; D is perhaps TRBD2 (5 bases). Germline V gene data show CDR1 as SGHRS and CDR2 as YFSETQ. This CDR3 contains 14 residues. The ends were cut back, 0 bases at V and 5 bases at J, with 12 bases in the middle. The CDR3 coding sequence is TGCGCCAGCAGCTTGGCGTCAGCAGCGGACGAGCAGTACTTC. Amino acid sequence: CASSLASAADEQYF.

This clonotype appeared once. The chain carries TRBV6-5 and TRBJ2-2, with 10 bases identical to TRBD1. CDR3 length: 17 residues. J was trimmed by 4 bases and V by 0 bases; bases with no gene match: 5. Germline-derived CDR1 and CDR2 are MNHEY and SVGAGI. CDR3 DNA: TGTGCCAGCAGTTACTCGATACGGACAGGGGGCACCGGGGAGCTGTTTTTT. This translates into CASSYSIRTGGTGELFF.

This chain links TRBV28 with TRBJ1-2; unclear D gene. The CDR3 consists of 12 residues. Trimming left V 3 bases short and J 7 bases short, with 9 bases between. Germline loops: CDR1 MDHEN, CDR2 SYDVKM. CDR3 coding DNA: TGTGCCAGCAGTTTTGGGTCCTTTGGCTACACCTTC. Translating gives CASSFGSFGYTF.

The rearrangement joins TRBV7-2 to TRBJ1-2, with 12 bases that match TRBD1. The CDR3 totals 16 residues. V dropped 3 bases and J dropped 5; count of bases not matched to a gene: 7. The germline V gene has CDR1 SGHTA and CDR2 FQGNSA. CDR3 DNA: TGTGCCAGCAGCTTCGTCGGGACAGGGGGCCGTTATGGCTACACCTTC. Translated, it gives CASSFVGTGGRYGYTF.

This chain joins TRBV6-1 and TRBJ2-4; the D gene is possibly TRBD1 (5 bases). Per germline, CDR1 MNHNS and CDR2 SASEGT. The CDR3 has 15 amino acids. The V and J ends lost 1 base and 0 bases respectively, with 7 bases between them. CDR3 region: CASSEGGLAKNIQYF. CDR3 DNA sequence: TGTGCCAGCAGTGAAGGGGGCCTAGCCAAAAACATTCAGTACTTC.

The rearrangement uses TRBV5-1 and TRBJ2-1; 11 bases are a match to TRBD2. The V gene's germline CDR1 is SGHRS and CDR2 YFSETQ. V shed 0 bases and J 8 bases; nucleotides not matched to a gene: 10. The CDR3 has 17 residues. The chain's CDR3 is CASSLAISGGVVDEQFF. Written as DNA, the CDR3 is TGCGCCAGCAGCTTGGCGATTAGCGGGGGGGTGGTTGATGAGCAGTTCTTC.

The chain recombines TRBV5-1 with TRBJ2-3; D gene ambiguous. The CDR3 contains 13 residues. Per the germline V gene, CDR1 is SGHRS and CDR2 is YFSETQ. The ends were cut back, 1 base at V and 4 bases at J, with 7 bases in the middle. The CDR3 nucleotides read TGCGCCAGCAGCTTGATAACAGCAGATACGCAGTATTTT. Protein sequence: CASSLITADTQYF. Complete variable domain (other parts from reference TRBV5-1 and TRBJ2-3): KAGVTQTPRYLIKTRGQQVTLSCSPISGHRSVSWYQQTPGQGLQFLFEYFSETQRNKGNFPGRFSGRQFSNSRSEMNVSTLELGDSALYLCASSLITADTQYFGPGTRLTVL.

The chain uses TRBV2 and TRBJ1-2; D is perhaps TRBD1 (5 bases). Germline lookup yields CDR1 SNHLY and CDR2 FYNNEI. With 4 bases removed from V and 1 base from J, the gap between germline ends came to 10 bases. The CDR3 is made up of 14 amino acids. This CDR3 is CASSVIQGNYGYTF. The CDR3 nucleotides are TGTGCCAGCAGTGTCATCCAGGGTAACTATGGCTACACCTTC.

This clonotype turned up a few times. The gene calls are TRBV30 and TRBJ1-5, with D hard to call. The V gene's germline CDR1 is GTSNPN and CDR2 SVGIG (reference sequence). The CDR3 covers 13 residues. Trimming left V 2 bases short and J 0 bases short, with 5 bases between. CDR3 in amino acids: CAWSFGSNQPQHF. The CDR3 nucleotides are TGTGCCTGGAGTTTCGGTAGCAATCAGCCCCAGCATTTT.

The chain couples TRBV20-1 to TRBJ1-1, with TRBD1 as a possible D gene (5 bases). V was pared by 8 bases and J by 7 bases, with 11 bases between. CDR1 and CDR2 from the germline V gene are DFQATT and SNEGSKA (reference sequence). The CDR3 has 10 amino acids. The CDR3 nucleotides read TGCAGTCCAACAGGAGTTGAAGCTTTCTTT. This encodes CSPTGVEAFF.

In this sample, this clonotype turned up many times. The chain carries TRBV12-3 or TRBV12-4 and TRBJ1-4, with 7 positions matching TRBD1. This CDR3 contains 14 residues. V shed 7 bases, J shed 4 bases, and the junction held 6 bases outside the gene matches. Here the CDR3 DNA reads TGTGCCAGCACCACTGGGACAGTTAATGAAAAACTGTTTTTT. Amino acid sequence: CASTTGTVNEKLFF.